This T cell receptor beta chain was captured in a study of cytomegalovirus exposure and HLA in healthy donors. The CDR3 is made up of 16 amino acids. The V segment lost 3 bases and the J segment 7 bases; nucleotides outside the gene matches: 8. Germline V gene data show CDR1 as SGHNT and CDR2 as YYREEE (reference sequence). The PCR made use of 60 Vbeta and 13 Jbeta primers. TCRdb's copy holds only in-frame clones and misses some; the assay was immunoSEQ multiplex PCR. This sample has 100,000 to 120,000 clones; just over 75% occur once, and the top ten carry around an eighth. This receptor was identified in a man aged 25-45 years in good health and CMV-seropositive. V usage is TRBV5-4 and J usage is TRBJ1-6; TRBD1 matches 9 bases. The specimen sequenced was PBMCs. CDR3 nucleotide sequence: TGTGCCAGCAGCTACCCCGGGACAGGGACCAATTCACCCCTCCACTTT. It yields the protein CASSYPGTGTNSPLHF.